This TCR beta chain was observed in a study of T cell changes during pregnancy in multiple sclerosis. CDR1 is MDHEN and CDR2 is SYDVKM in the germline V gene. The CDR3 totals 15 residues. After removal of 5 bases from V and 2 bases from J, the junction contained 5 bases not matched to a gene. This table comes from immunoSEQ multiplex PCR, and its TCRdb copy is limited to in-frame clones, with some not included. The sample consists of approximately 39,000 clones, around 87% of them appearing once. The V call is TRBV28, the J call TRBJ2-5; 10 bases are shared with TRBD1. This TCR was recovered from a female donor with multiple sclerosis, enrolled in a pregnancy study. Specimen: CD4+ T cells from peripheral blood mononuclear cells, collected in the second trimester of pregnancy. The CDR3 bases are TGTGCCAGCAGTGTGGGACAGGGGATTCAAGAGACCCAGTACTTC. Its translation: CASSVGQGIQETQYF.